These 30 T cell receptor beta chains were sequenced from one sample in a study of cytomegalovirus exposure and HLA in healthy donors (dated by TCRdb to between 2016 and 2019). Libraries came from the immunoSEQ multiplex PCR assay. For the multiplex PCR, a mixture combining 60 forward primers for TCR Vbeta segments and 13 reverse primers for TCR Jbeta segments was used. Not all clones reach the TCRdb copy of this immuneACCESS table, which keeps in-frame sequences only. Checked studies attribute under half of the gap to unresolved V genes and leave the rest unexplained. Here the sample has some 130,000 clones; 60% to 80% occur a single time. Jointly, the top ten make up 1.3% to 1.5% of the sample. Sequencing was done on a sample of PBMCs. These receptors all stem from a female donor in good health and CMV-seronegative.

V gene TRBV30 combines with J gene TRBJ2-3; TRBD2 matches 7 bases. Germline-derived CDR1 and CDR2 are GTSNPN and SVGIG (reference sequence). The CDR3 spans 15 residues. V lost 6 bases and J lost 3; bases outside the gene matches: 12. The chain's CDR3 is CACTLGGSRTDTQYF. The CDR3 region has the DNA TGTGCCTGTACACTGGGGGGGTCCAGGACAGATACGCAGTATTTT. Filled out from reference TRBV30 and TRBJ2-3, the complete variable domain reads SQTIHQWPATLVQPVGSPLSLECTVEGTSNPNLYWYRQAAGRGLQLLFYSVGIGQISSEVPQNLSASRPQDRQFILSSKKLLLSDSGFYLCACTLGGSRTDTQYFGPGTRLTVL.

The chain carries TRBV28 and TRBJ1-5; 7 bases fit TRBD1. Germline V gene sequence: CDR1 MDHEN, CDR2 SYDVKM. The CDR3 has 13 residues. V shed 10 bases, J shed 5 bases, and the junction held 8 bases outside the gene matches. CDR3 nucleotides: TGTGCCAACGCAGGGGGTCTGGATCAGCCCCAGCATTTT. Its protein product is CANAGGLDQPQHF.

This clone was picked up one time. The chain employs TRBV7-9 and TRBJ2-4; 7 nucleotides align to TRBD1. The J segment lost 12 bases and the V segment lost 4 bases, leaving 9 bases of the junction unmatched. From germline, CDR1 is SEHNR and CDR2 FQNEAQ (reference sequence). The CDR3 has 13 amino acids. CDR3 sequence (DNA): TGTGCCAGCAGCTCAGGTCCGAGGGACAGTCAGTACTTC. Amino acid sequence: CASSSGPRDSQYF.

The CDR3: CASSQDRQTTYEQYF. The DNA for the CDR3 is TGCGCCAGCAGCCAAGATAGGCAAACTACCTACGAGCAGTACTTC. The rearrangement joins TRBV4-3 to TRBJ2-7; D is unresolved. The CDR3 runs to 15 residues. Germline V gives CDR1 LGHNA, CDR2 YSLEER. Trimming took off 0 bases at V and 2 bases at J, with 11 bases between the two ends.

The chain carries TRBV7-9 and TRBJ1-2, with 10 bases fitting TRBD1. V lost 5 bases and J lost 6; bases outside the gene matches: 9. The CDR3 length is 15 residues. The germline V gene encodes CDR1 SEHNR and CDR2 FQNEAQ (reference sequence). CDR3 amino acids: CASSRSTGTGDGYTF. The CDR3 nucleotides are TGTGCCAGCAGCCGGAGTACCGGGACAGGGGATGGCTACACCTTC.

This clone was observed a single time. V gene TRBV5-1 combines with J gene TRBJ2-1, with 8 positions matching TRBD1. V was clipped by 0 bases and J by 8 bases; unmatched bases: 4. The V gene's germline CDR1 is SGHRS and CDR2 YFSETQ. This CDR3 region has 14 residues. This chain's CDR3 is CASSLGTGRYEQFF. DNA for the CDR3: TGCGCCAGCAGCTTGGGGACAGGGAGGTATGAGCAGTTCTTC.

The gene calls are TRBV7-2 and TRBJ1-4; D is perhaps TRBD1 (6 bases). The CDR3 has 14 amino acids. Trimming took 4 bases from V and 5 from J, leaving 11 bases between them. Germline values: CDR1 SGHTA, CDR2 FQGNSA. The CDR3 DNA reads as TGTGCCAGCAGCTCACAGGGTTCCAATGAAAAACTGTTTTTT. It encodes CASSSQGSNEKLFF.

This chain joins TRBV27 and TRBJ2-1; 11 nucleotides line up with TRBD2. Germline V CDR1 and CDR2: MNHEY, SMNVEV (reference sequence). The V segment lost 5 bases and the J segment 6 bases; nucleotides outside the gene matches: 21. The CDR3 runs to 20 residues. In nucleotides, the CDR3 is TGTGCCAGCAGTCGCCTTAGCGGGAGGGCCCTTTACGATCTTGGCAATGAGCAGTTCTTC. It is translated as CASSRLSGRALYDLGNEQFF.

The chain combines TRBV27 with TRBJ1-6, with D unclear. The CDR3 spans 15 residues. Trimming removed 5 bases at V and 8 bases at J, with 16 bases between. Germline CDR1 and CDR2: MNHEY and SMNVEV (reference sequence). The CDR3 DNA follows: TGTGCCAGCAGTCCGCTAATTTACCCTTATTCACCCCTCCACTTT. This sequence encodes CASSPLIYPYSPLHF.

This clone is a singleton in its sample. This chain links TRBV19 with TRBJ1-2, with 7 bases identical to TRBD1. Germline V gives CDR1 LNHDA, CDR2 SQIVND (reference sequence). The CDR3 runs 13 residues. Trimming removed 3 bases from V and 6 bases from J; junction bases left unmatched: 4. Written as DNA, the CDR3 is TGTGCCAGTAGTATGGCGGACAGGAATGGCTACACCTTC. Encoded protein: CASSMADRNGYTF.

V usage is TRBV18 and J usage is TRBJ2-2; D gene uncertain. This CDR3 has 15 residues. Germline CDR1 and CDR2: KGHSH and LQKENI. V was pared by 1 base and J by 0 bases, with 6 bases between. The CDR3 DNA follows: TGTGCCAGCTCACCACTCCAGGCGAACACCGGGGAGCTGTTTTTT. Residues: CASSPLQANTGELFF.

This chain uses TRBV4-3 with TRBJ2-3; D call uncertain. This CDR3 region has 15 residues. The germline V gene has CDR1 LGHNA and CDR2 YSLEER. V dropped 0 bases and J dropped 2 bases, with 9 bases sitting between them. The CDR3 region is CASSQEGAHTDTQYF. The CDR3, as DNA: TGCGCCAGCAGCCAAGAAGGAGCTCACACAGATACGCAGTATTTT.

The gene calls are TRBV6-5 and TRBJ2-1; 7 bases map to TRBD2. Germline loops: CDR1 MNHEY, CDR2 SVGAGI. CDR3 size: 12 residues. Trimming removed 6 bases from V and 9 bases from J; junction bases left unmatched: 5. The CDR3 sequence: CASSIREGEQFF. The CDR3 DNA reads as TGTGCCAGCAGCATAAGGGAGGGTGAGCAGTTCTTC.

This clone was seen once. The V call is TRBV6-5, the J call TRBJ1-1, with a tentative D call TRBD1 (5 bases). Germline V gene lookup returns CDR1 MNHEY and CDR2 SVGAGI. This CDR3 comprises 14 residues. V lost 7 bases, J lost 4 bases, and 16 bases lay in between. The CDR3 reads CASTLTGGGTEAFF. The CDR3 DNA reads TGTGCCAGCACCCTAACCGGGGGGGGCACTGAAGCTTTCTTT.

The rearrangement joins TRBV27 to TRBJ2-7; the match to TRBD1 covers 7 bases. V shed 6 bases and J 5 bases; nucleotides not matched to a gene: 16. Germline CDR1 is MNHEY and CDR2 is SMNVEV (reference sequence). The CDR3 length is 16 residues. The CDR3 sequence is CASSPYQTGLGNEQYF. The CDR3 nucleotides read TGTGCCAGCAGCCCGTATCAGACAGGGTTAGGCAACGAGCAGTACTTC.

This clone has just a few counts. The genes are TRBV11-2 and TRBJ2-6, with D uncertain. CDR3 length: 16 residues. CDR1 is SGHAT and CDR2 is FQNNGV in the germline V gene. The V gene lost 5 bases and the J gene lost 2 bases, with 13 bases spanning the gap. CDR3 region: CASSPRLETGANVLTF. Here the CDR3 DNA reads TGTGCCAGCAGCCCCCGATTGGAGACTGGGGCCAACGTCCTGACTTTC.

V usage is TRBV11-2 and J usage is TRBJ2-5; D remains ambiguous. The CDR3 is made up of 11 amino acids. Germline loops: CDR1 SGHAT, CDR2 FQNNGV. V was cut by 3 bases and J by 4 bases, with 3 bases left in between. CDR3 amino acids: CASSFLETQYF. CDR3 in DNA: TGTGCCAGCAGCTTCTTAGAGACCCAGTACTTC.

The V gene is TRBV9, the J gene TRBJ2-1, with a possible D match to TRBD2 (5 bases). V shed 0 bases and J shed 1 base, with 11 bases lying between them. Germline V CDR1 and CDR2: SGDLS, YYNGEE. The CDR3 loop spans 16 amino acids. The CDR3 spells CASSVALSVSYNEQFF. Here the CDR3 DNA reads TGTGCCAGCAGCGTAGCCCTTAGCGTTTCCTACAATGAGCAGTTCTTC. The complete variable domain, with remaining parts taken from reference TRBV9 and TRBJ2-1, reads DSGVTQTPKHLITATGQRVTLRCSPRSGDLSVYWYQQSLDQGLQFLIQYYNGEERAKGNILERFSAQQFPDLHSELNLSSLELGDSALYFCASSVALSVSYNEQFFGPGTRLTVL.

This chain links TRBV5-4 with TRBJ2-3; TRBD2 agrees at 11 bases. V lost 2 bases to trimming and J lost 10 bases; unmatched junction nucleotides: 6. The CDR3 runs 14 residues. Germline assignment: CDR1 SGHNT and CDR2 YYREEE (reference sequence). CDR3 bases: TGTGCCAGCAGCTTCGCCCGGACTAGCGGGTCGCAGTATTTT. Encoded protein: CASSFARTSGSQYF.

The rearrangement joins TRBV6-1 to TRBJ1-1; TRBD1 matches 9 bases. The junction had 8 bases not matched to a gene; V was cut back by 5 bases and J by 7 bases. The CDR3 spans 14 residues. CDR1 and CDR2 (germline): MNHNS, SASEGT. CDR3 in amino acids: CASSWGQGSIEAFF. Here the CDR3 DNA reads TGTGCCAGCAGTTGGGGACAGGGAAGTATTGAAGCTTTCTTT.

At least ten counts were recorded for this clone. The rearrangement joins TRBV6-5 to TRBJ1-2; the D is unclear. Per germline, CDR1 MNHEY and CDR2 SVGAGI. The CDR3 extends over 12 amino acids. Trimming left V 5 bases short and J 1 base short, with 5 bases between. For the CDR3, the DNA is TGTGCCAGCAGTCCCAGTAACTATGGCTACACCTTC. Amino acid sequence: CASSPSNYGYTF.

In this sample, this clone turned up a few times. The chain recombines TRBV6-6 with TRBJ1-2; 8 nucleotides line up with TRBD1. Per the germline V gene, CDR1 is MNHNY and CDR2 is SVGAGI (reference sequence). J lost 6 bases, V lost 4 bases, and 7 bases had no gene match. The CDR3 sequence is 14 residues long. CDR3 in DNA: TGTGCCAGCAGTTCTCCGGACAGGGAGGATGGCTACACCTTC. Encoded protein: CASSSPDREDGYTF.

The V and J genes are TRBV5-5 and TRBJ1-2, with D uncertain. CDR3 length equals 14 residues. CDR1 is SGHKS and CDR2 is YYEKEE in the germline V gene (reference sequence). V lost 4 bases to trimming and J lost 4 bases, with 14 bases between them. In DNA form, the CDR3 reads TGTGCCAGCAGCCTCAACAGTGCCGGCTATGGCTACACCTTC. This codes for CASSLNSAGYGYTF.

The V and J genes are TRBV5-5 and TRBJ1-2, with D perhaps TRBD1 (6 bases). The CDR3 covers 13 residues. CDR1 is SGHKS, CDR2 YYEKEE, per germline (reference sequence). CDR3 in amino acids: CAGARTEVDGYTF. Here the CDR3 DNA reads TGTGCGGGGGCCCGGACCGAGGTCGATGGCTACACCTTC.

This clone has only one observation. The CDR3 DNA follows: TGCGCCAGCAGCCTGAGGGACAGGGATTCACCCCTCCACTTT. Translated: CASSLRDRDSPLHF. J is TRBJ1-6 and V is TRBV5-1, with TRBD1 identical over 9 bases. V dropped 4 bases and J dropped 8; count of bases not matched to a gene: 4. Germline V gene sequence: CDR1 SGHRS, CDR2 YFSETQ. CDR3 length equals 14 residues.

The rearrangement joins TRBV27 to TRBJ2-1, with TRBD2 identical over 13 bases. The CDR3 has 16 residues. The V and J ends lost 3 bases and 7 bases, in that order; junction bases with no gene match: 6. The germline CDR1 and CDR2 sequences are MNHEY and SMNVEV (reference sequence). The CDR3 sequence is CASSLTTSGRGNEQFF. CDR3 nucleotides: TGTGCCAGCAGTTTGACTACTAGCGGGAGGGGAAATGAGCAGTTCTTC.

This clone was observed a single time. The chain uses TRBV6-6 and TRBJ2-7; the match to TRBD2 covers 9 bases. Germline CDR1 is MNHNY and CDR2 is SVGAGI (reference sequence). The CDR3 sequence is 13 residues long. Losses at the gene ends were 11 bases for V and 0 bases for J; bases not matched to a gene: 5. The DNA of the CDR3 is TGTGCCGGCCAGACTAGCGGCTCCTACGAGCAGTACTTC. Its translation: CAGQTSGSYEQYF.

This chain links TRBV21-1 with TRBJ1-2. TRBV21-1 represents a pseudogene. The CDR3 runs 13 residues. CDR3 region: CASSAYWLDGYTF. CDR3 bases: TGTGCCAGCAGCGCCTATTGGCTAGATGGCTACACCTTC.

This clone was counted a few times. The rearrangement joins TRBV7-8 to TRBJ2-3; TRBD2 aligns across 14 bases. The trim removed 5 bases at V and 3 bases at J, leaving 7 bases unmatched. CDR1 SGHVS and CDR2 FQNEAQ come from the germline V gene. The CDR3 is 17 amino acids. CDR3 protein: CASSPWTSGRWTDTQYF. CDR3 bases: TGTGCCAGCAGCCCATGGACTAGCGGGAGGTGGACAGATACGCAGTATTTT.

The genes are TRBV5-4 and TRBJ1-1; D is uncertain. CDR1 and CDR2 from the germline V gene are SGHNT and YYREEE (reference sequence). Trimming shortened V by 5 bases and J by 2 bases, and 13 bases separated the two germline ends. CDR3 length: 14 amino acids. The DNA for the CDR3 is TGTGCCAGCAGAGAGGCGGCGGCAAACACTGAAGCTTTCTTT. It is translated as CASREAAANTEAFF.